The clone carrying this T cell receptor (beta chain) was observed once. These data come from a study of cytomegalovirus exposure and HLA in healthy donors. The PCR had 60 Vbeta and 13 Jbeta primers. Clones were sequenced by immunoSEQ multiplex PCR, and TCRdb holds only the in-frame ones, with some missing. The top ten clones hold 0.63% of a sample with 200,000 to 250,000 clones, 76% of them seen once. The origin of this receptor is a man aged 18 to 29 in good health and CMV-seronegative. Sample: PBMCs.

The CDR3 sequence is CASSSLTGYPTYGYTF. CDR3 coding DNA: TGTGCCAGCAGCTCCCTAACAGGGTATCCCACCTATGGCTACACCTTC. V and J are TRBV7-9 and TRBJ1-2, with TRBD1 as a possible D gene (6 bases). The V end was cut by 4 bases, the J end by 4 bases, with 19 bases between. Germline V CDR1 and CDR2: SEHNR, FQNEAQ (reference sequence). This CDR3 region has 16 residues.